The 18 T cell receptor beta chains below come from one sample, sequenced in a study of CD8+ T cells in alopecia areata. The sequencing template was cDNA reverse transcribed from extracted RNA. TCRdb's copy holds only in-frame clones and misses some; the assay was immunoSEQ multiplex PCR. The sample lists more than 150,000 clones, about 51% occurring once. The starting material was CD8+ T cells sorted from blood, obtained at week 0. The receptors come from a human donor with alopecia areata.

The J gene is TRBJ2-1, the V gene TRBV19, with TRBD2 matching over 9 bases. Germline lookup yields CDR1 LNHDA and CDR2 SQIVND (reference sequence). There are 16 residues in the CDR3. Trimming at V came to 6 bases and at J to 2 bases, leaving 8 bases not matched to a gene. CDR3 in amino acids: CASRQAGGDTYNEQFF. The CDR3, as DNA: TGTGCCAGTAGACAAGCGGGGGGAGACACCTACAATGAGCAGTTCTTC. Using reference TRBV19 and TRBJ2-1 for the parts outside the CDR3, the full variable domain is DGGITQSPKYLFRKEGQNVTLSCEQNLNHDAMYWYRQDPGQGLRLIYYSQIVNDFQKGDIAEGYSVSREKKESFPLTVTSAQKNPTAFYLCASRQAGGDTYNEQFFGPGTRLTVL.

The V call is TRBV30, the J call TRBJ1-5; no definite D call. Germline V gene data show CDR1 as GTSNPN and CDR2 as SVGIG (reference sequence). This CDR3 has 13 amino acids. V lost 0 bases, J lost 4 bases, and 7 bases lay in between. CDR3 protein: CAWSVYGNQPQHF. In DNA form, the CDR3 reads TGTGCCTGGAGTGTATATGGGAATCAGCCCCAGCATTTT.

V and J are TRBV10-1 and TRBJ2-1; tentatively, D is TRBD2 (7 bases). The CDR3 has 14 amino acids. The V end lost 4 bases, the J end lost 6 bases, and 13 bases lay between the germline ends. Germline CDR1 is WNHNN and CDR2 is SYGVQD (reference sequence). CDR3 sequence: CASSAGGPGNEQFF. CDR3 bases: TGCGCCAGCAGTGCCGGGGGGCCGGGCAATGAGCAGTTCTTC.

Only one count was recorded for this clone. The chain uses TRBV25-1 and TRBJ2-3, with a weak D call TRBD2 (5 bases). The germline CDR1 and CDR2 sequences are MGHDK and SYGVNS. The CDR3 totals 13 residues. This chain's CDR3 is CGDGLYSVDTQYF. DNA for the CDR3: TGTGGGGATGGACTCTATTCGGTCGATACGCAGTATTTT.

This chain connects TRBV2 to TRBJ1-5; 7 bases agree with TRBD1. The CDR3 covers 14 residues. Per germline, CDR1 SNHLY and CDR2 FYNNEI. The V and J ends lost 7 bases and 8 bases, in that order; junction bases with no gene match: 11. The CDR3 reads CASKRQGSVEPQHF. Written as DNA, the CDR3 is TGTGCCAGCAAGAGACAGGGAAGCGTAGAGCCCCAGCATTTT.

The chain combines TRBV30 with TRBJ2-7, with D hard to call. Trimming stripped 4 bases from V and 1 base from J, with 11 bases between. This CDR3 spans 13 amino acids. CDR1 is GTSNPN, CDR2 SVGIG, per germline (reference sequence). The CDR3 reads CAWKGHRSYEQYF. The CDR3 nucleotides are TGTGCCTGGAAAGGCCACAGATCCTACGAGCAGTACTTC.

The rearrangement joins TRBV13 to TRBJ2-1; TRBD2 matches at 7 bases. Trimming took 0 bases from V and 5 from J; bases not matched to a gene: 4. The CDR3 spans 15 residues. From germline, CDR1 is PRHDT and CDR2 FYEKMQ (reference sequence). CDR3 bases: TGTGCCAGCAGCTTAGGCGGGGAGGGGCACAATGAGCAGTTCTTC. It yields the protein CASSLGGEGHNEQFF.

This clone was counted only a few times. The chain couples TRBV15 to TRBJ1-1; 9 bases match TRBD1. The CDR3 contains 15 residues. With 5 bases clipped from V and 2 bases from J, the junction kept 6 bases outside the gene matches. Germline CDR1 reads LNHNV; CDR2 reads YYDKDF (reference sequence). The CDR3 DNA reads TGTGCCACCAGCCCCCGGGACAGGGAAAACACTGAAGCTTTCTTT. Translated: CATSPRDRENTEAFF.

The chain carries TRBV4-1 and TRBJ1-4; D might be TRBD1 (6 bases). Germline V CDR1 and CDR2: MGHRA, YSYEKL. This CDR3 contains 16 residues. V gave up 1 base and J gave up 2 bases, with 11 bases separating them. The CDR3 nucleotides read TGCGCCAGCAGCCAAGTACAGGGTATCACTAATGAAAAACTGTTTTTT. Its protein product is CASSQVQGITNEKLFF.

This clone is a singleton in its sample. The rearrangement joins TRBV19 to TRBJ2-6; tentatively, D is TRBD2 (7 bases). The germline V gene has CDR1 LNHDA and CDR2 SQIVND (reference sequence). V shed 7 bases and J shed 2 bases, with 9 bases lying between them. The CDR3 is made up of 14 amino acids. Written as DNA, the CDR3 is TGTGCCAGTAAGGGGGGGCCTGGGGCCAACGTCCTGACTTTC. This sequence encodes CASKGGPGANVLTF.

The chain combines TRBV9 with TRBJ2-7; a possible D gene is TRBD2 (6 bases). Trimming took off 7 bases at V and 3 bases at J, with 11 bases between the two ends. The V gene's germline CDR1 is SGDLS and CDR2 YYNGEE. This CDR3 comprises 12 residues. The CDR3 region has the DNA TGTGCCAGCGGACCCGGGAGCTACGAGCAGTACTTC. Translating gives CASGPGSYEQYF.

This chain connects TRBV2 to TRBJ1-2, with TRBD1 as a possible D gene (5 bases). CDR1 and CDR2 from the germline V gene are SNHLY and FYNNEI. Between the trimmed V and J ends, which lost 5 bases and 6 bases, there was a span of 16 bases. The CDR3 runs to 14 residues. The CDR3 here is CASSPQGWEDGYTF. CDR3 DNA sequence: TGTGCCAGCAGTCCTCAGGGATGGGAGGATGGCTACACCTTC. Looking up the rest from reference TRBV2 and TRBJ1-2 gives the full variable domain: EPEVTQTPSHQVTQMGQEVILRCVPISNHLYFYWYRQILGQKVEFLVSFYNNEISEKSEIFDDQFSVERPDGSNFTLKIRSTKLEDSAMYFCASSPQGWEDGYTFGSGTRLTVV.

The chain carries TRBV29-1 and TRBJ1-2; a weak D match, TRBD1 (6 bases). V was clipped by 1 base and J by 4 bases, with 10 bases between them. Germline V gene sequence: CDR1 SQVTM, CDR2 ANQGSEA. CDR3 length equals 13 residues. The DNA of the CDR3 is TGCAGCGTTGAAGGGACAGTCCTCTATGGCTACACCTTC. This codes for CSVEGTVLYGYTF. The complete variable domain, with remaining parts taken from reference TRBV29-1 and TRBJ1-2, reads SAVISQKPSRDICQRGTSLTIQCQVDSQVTMMFWYRQQPGQSLTLIATANQGSEATYESGFVIDKFPISRPNLTFSTLTVSNMSPEDSSIYLCSVEGTVLYGYTFGSGTRLTVV.

The chain combines TRBV29-1 with TRBJ1-4, with D tentatively TRBD1 (6 bases). Trimming cost V 3 bases and J 10 bases, with 18 bases left between them. The CDR3 spans 14 residues. Germline V gives CDR1 SQVTM, CDR2 ANQGSEA. Here the CDR3 DNA reads TGCAGCGTTGAGGGGGCGCCCACCGAAGGAAAACTGTTTTTT. This gives the protein CSVEGAPTEGKLFF.

The chain combines TRBV13 with TRBJ2-5; 8 nucleotides align to TRBD1. This CDR3 is 15 amino acids long. CDR1 is PRHDT and CDR2 is FYEKMQ in the germline V gene (reference sequence). V dropped 5 bases and J dropped 4; count of bases not matched to a gene: 9. The CDR3 DNA sequence: TGTGCCAGCAGCCCCGAGGCAGGGGGCGCAGAGACCCAGTACTTC. Translated, it gives CASSPEAGGAETQYF.

This sequence joins TRBV27 and TRBJ2-2; 7 nucleotides line up with TRBD1. This CDR3 is 15 amino acids long. Per the germline V gene, CDR1 is MNHEY and CDR2 is SMNVEV (reference sequence). The V gene end was trimmed by 6 bases and the J gene end by 4 bases; junction bases not matched to a gene: 8. In nucleotides, the CDR3 is TGTGCCAGCAGAGCCCCGGGACAGACCACCGGGGAGCTGTTTTTT. Protein: CASRAPGQTTGELFF.

J is TRBJ1-1 and V is TRBV13; 7 bases map to TRBD1. V dropped 2 bases and J dropped 11; count of bases not matched to a gene: 5. Germline CDR1 is PRHDT and CDR2 is FYEKMQ (reference sequence). The length of the CDR3 is 12 residues. The CDR3 loop reads CASSLSGQRAFF. The CDR3 DNA follows: TGTGCCAGCAGCTTATCGGGACAGCGGGCTTTCTTT.

The CDR3 region is CASSVEAASYNEQFF. The CDR3 nucleotides read TGTGCCAGCAGCGTAGAGGCTGCCTCCTACAATGAGCAGTTCTTC. This chain joins TRBV9 and TRBJ2-1, with D hard to call. The CDR3 is 15 amino acids. V lost 0 bases to trimming and J lost 0 bases, with 7 bases between them. Per germline, CDR1 SGDLS and CDR2 YYNGEE.